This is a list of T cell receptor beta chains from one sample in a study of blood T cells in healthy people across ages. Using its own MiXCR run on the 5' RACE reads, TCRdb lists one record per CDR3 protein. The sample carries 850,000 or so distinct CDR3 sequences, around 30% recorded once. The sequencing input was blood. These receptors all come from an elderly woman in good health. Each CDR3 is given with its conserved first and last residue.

CASSSFGGAQPQHF	TRBJ1-5	TRBV12-3/TRBV12-4
CASSLAGTGENIQYF	TRBJ2-4	TRBV7-2
CASSRDGVSGNTIYF	TRBJ1-3	TRBV6-5
CASSVSAGTGNNEQYF	TRBJ2-5	TRBV9
CASRPDGSLTDTQYF	TRBJ2-3	TRBV5-1
CATSEGPVAGANVLTF	TRBJ2-6	TRBV24-1
CSARAPMRGHEQYF	TRBJ2-7	TRBV20-1
CATSDLGTLNYNEQFF	TRBJ2-1	TRBV24-1
CASSSQTGLSYNSPLHF	TRBJ1-6	TRBV7-2
CSARVRNADYTF	TRBJ1-2	TRBV20-1
CSARDLAGRNTEAFF	TRBJ1-1	TRBV20-1
CSARLTSGGISSYNEQFF	TRBJ2-1	TRBV20-1
CASSSRGESYGYTF	TRBJ1-2	TRBV6-6
CASSARTDTQYF	TRBJ2-3	TRBV9
CASSTGQYYEQYF	TRBJ2-7	TRBV12-3/TRBV12-4
CSAPPRRPGTYEQYF	TRBJ2-7	TRBV20-1
CASMVETQYF	TRBJ2-5	TRBV2
CASRRTGRSETQYF	TRBJ2-5	TRBV6-5
CASRGAGVSTDTQYF	TRBJ2-3	TRBV2
CAWERGGGGYSYNEQFF	TRBJ2-1	TRBV30
CASSPSAPGATDTQYF	TRBJ2-3	TRBV18
CASSLRVTGKETQYF	TRBJ2-5	TRBV7-9
CASSTMWDQPQHF	TRBJ1-5	TRBV6-2/TRBV6-3
CASSFILAGRTDTQYF	TRBJ2-3	TRBV28
CASSRNFRDGETQYF	TRBJ2-5	TRBV14
CASSVHSAMDRGEGYEQYF	TRBJ2-7	TRBV9
CASSPLSGGNLNEQFF	TRBJ2-1	TRBV7-6
CASSLEVLSYEQYF	TRBJ2-7	TRBV5-1
CASSLYRTGPIDTQYF	TRBJ2-3	TRBV7-2
CSARATGIRQETQYF	TRBJ2-5	TRBV20-1
CSARGDRGCREQYF	TRBJ2-7	TRBV20-1
CASSRGLYEQYF	TRBJ2-7	TRBV28
CSAKQVGANVLTF	TRBJ2-6	TRBV20-1
CASSSPDRASSYEQYF	TRBJ2-7	TRBV28
CASSHPGRRAEAFF	TRBJ1-1	TRBV4-3
CASSNTGTVSTDAQYF	TRBJ2-3	TRBV12-3/TRBV12-4
CASCYKGDISNQPQHF	TRBJ1-5	TRBV6-6
CVSSLPGPTRQSYNEQFF	TRBJ2-1	TRBV7-9
CASSATGSGGYNEQFF	TRBJ2-1	TRBV9
CSAIRLLLGTDTQYF	TRBJ2-3	TRBV20-1
CSVERANAFF	TRBJ1-1	TRBV29-1
CSARDGGRDTGERFF	TRBJ2-2	TRBV20-1
CASSLTRTVYGYTF	TRBJ1-2	TRBV7-2
CASSSALGNTQYF	TRBJ2-3	TRBV11-2
CASHALSLATQYF	TRBJ2-3	TRBV5-1
CASSYPPGHTNYGYTF	TRBJ1-2	TRBV6-6
CASTQSPAGTDTQYF	TRBJ2-3	TRBV5-1
CASSWGQGNYGYTF	TRBJ1-2	TRBV6-6
CASSARDLAYEQYF	TRBJ2-7	TRBV7-2
CASSSGQGLKTQYF	TRBJ2-5	TRBV28
CASSSDPGGGNEQFF	TRBJ2-1	TRBV7-9
CASRGGGGRFADTQYF	TRBJ2-3	TRBV7-2
CASSLQLAGFKNIQYF	TRBJ2-4	TRBV5-6
CASSPTTGEHYGNEQFF	TRBJ2-1	TRBV14
CASSQEPSRQGYGYTF	TRBJ1-2	TRBV4-3
CASRLDSATNEKLFF	TRBJ1-4	TRBV2
CSARGGGRGTQYF	TRBJ2-5	TRBV20-1